The subject of this entry is one TCR beta chain. What this receptor recognizes is not known. Per-base qualities were not stored, and no clone one base away is much larger. Trimming costs V 8 bases and J 2 bases, and their ends lie 25 bases apart. Via the germline V gene, CDR1 is MDHEN and CDR2 SYDVKM. The CDR3 covers 17 residues, taking in both the cysteine and the phenylalanine. Only CDR3 DNA remains: 51 bases, in frame from the first base. This specimen belongs to a study of T cell responses to AZD1222 COVID-19 vaccine (dated by TCRdb to about 2021). With regard to the full study: A total of 230 to 250 trial participants underwent TCR sequencing, of whom under 220 had received two doses of AZD1222 and some 25 had received two doses of the MenACWY control vaccine. Enrollment into the trials was organized by age into subgroups of 18-55, 56-69 and 70-plus years, and those subgroups contained about 160, 30 and 59 TCR-sequenced participants, respectively.

Beyond this particular receptor, the publication reports: The 56-69-year group was small, and its depth increase did not reach significance, likely because of low power. Only a handful of AZD1222 recipients were SARS-CoV-2 seropositive at baseline, limiting conclusions about previously exposed vaccinees. Reportedly, almost half of the unique spike-specific TCRs recognized epitopes lying outside the regions that are mutated in the B.1.351 and B.1.1.7 variants. Participants were mostly white British and included more females than males, and it was suggested by the authors that clonal diversity may have been underestimated. Vaccine-associated CD4 TCRs spanned the whole spike protein, with dominant responses in regions 160-218 and 743-854. Because no day 14 peak-response samples were available, the repertoires could be characterized only after the peak T cell response. A significant rise in spike-specific TCR breadth and depth was observed after two AZD1222 doses relative to day 0 and relative to MenACWY recipients.

The CDR3 regions of human TCRbeta chains were analyzed by immunosequencing. Per the authors' processing: TCRs in the repertoires were compared against a reference library of SARS-CoV-2-specific TCRs that had been generated with the MIRA antigen-specificity platform. Breadth was defined as the fraction of unique TCRs that were SARS-CoV-2-associated, and depth was defined as the fraction of total T cells that were SARS-CoV-2-associated. Using the MIRA data, every spike-specific TCR was mapped to the spike region that the TCR reacted to and assigned to either a CD4 or a CD8 class. Log10-transformed breadth and depth values were compared by one-way ANOVA with Sidak's multiple comparisons tests. Imported from immuneACCESS, the table was reduced by TCRdb to in-frame sequences with V and J called. These copies leave out some clones; in studies compared against another copy, an unresolved V gene accounts for under half, and the cause of the remainder is not known. V and J calls and clone size come straight from that table; D and trimming were deduced from the DNA. A total of about 130,000 clones appear in this sample, 80% to 95% of them only once. Of the sample, 1.1% is held by the ten largest clones.

Explained via the paper, the time point label denotes: about 28 days (+/-7) after the second vaccine dose. AZD1222 recipients with second doses at about 4 weeks or about 12 weeks were pooled, because spike-specific TCR depth and breadth did not differ between schedules. Samples from vaccinated people were obtained from the UK trials COV001 and COV002, which included a single-blind randomized controlled phase 2/3 trial of AZD1222 (ChAdOx1 nCoV-19) in healthy adults. For TCRbeta chain sequencing, PBMC samples from trial participants were taken at day 0 and at day 28 after the second dose. The sequence was collected from an adult who received the AZD1222 COVID-19 vaccine. Sequencing was performed on peripheral blood, taken 28 days after the second AZD1222 dose. The rearrangement combines TRBV28 with TRBJ2-7; the D gene assignment is perhaps TRBD1 or TRBD2, with each matching 5 bases. The CDR3 is CASSRAPRAFMTYEQYF. DNA sequence: TGTGCCAGCTCGAGGGCCCCCAGGGCGTTTATGACCTACGAGCAGTACTTC.